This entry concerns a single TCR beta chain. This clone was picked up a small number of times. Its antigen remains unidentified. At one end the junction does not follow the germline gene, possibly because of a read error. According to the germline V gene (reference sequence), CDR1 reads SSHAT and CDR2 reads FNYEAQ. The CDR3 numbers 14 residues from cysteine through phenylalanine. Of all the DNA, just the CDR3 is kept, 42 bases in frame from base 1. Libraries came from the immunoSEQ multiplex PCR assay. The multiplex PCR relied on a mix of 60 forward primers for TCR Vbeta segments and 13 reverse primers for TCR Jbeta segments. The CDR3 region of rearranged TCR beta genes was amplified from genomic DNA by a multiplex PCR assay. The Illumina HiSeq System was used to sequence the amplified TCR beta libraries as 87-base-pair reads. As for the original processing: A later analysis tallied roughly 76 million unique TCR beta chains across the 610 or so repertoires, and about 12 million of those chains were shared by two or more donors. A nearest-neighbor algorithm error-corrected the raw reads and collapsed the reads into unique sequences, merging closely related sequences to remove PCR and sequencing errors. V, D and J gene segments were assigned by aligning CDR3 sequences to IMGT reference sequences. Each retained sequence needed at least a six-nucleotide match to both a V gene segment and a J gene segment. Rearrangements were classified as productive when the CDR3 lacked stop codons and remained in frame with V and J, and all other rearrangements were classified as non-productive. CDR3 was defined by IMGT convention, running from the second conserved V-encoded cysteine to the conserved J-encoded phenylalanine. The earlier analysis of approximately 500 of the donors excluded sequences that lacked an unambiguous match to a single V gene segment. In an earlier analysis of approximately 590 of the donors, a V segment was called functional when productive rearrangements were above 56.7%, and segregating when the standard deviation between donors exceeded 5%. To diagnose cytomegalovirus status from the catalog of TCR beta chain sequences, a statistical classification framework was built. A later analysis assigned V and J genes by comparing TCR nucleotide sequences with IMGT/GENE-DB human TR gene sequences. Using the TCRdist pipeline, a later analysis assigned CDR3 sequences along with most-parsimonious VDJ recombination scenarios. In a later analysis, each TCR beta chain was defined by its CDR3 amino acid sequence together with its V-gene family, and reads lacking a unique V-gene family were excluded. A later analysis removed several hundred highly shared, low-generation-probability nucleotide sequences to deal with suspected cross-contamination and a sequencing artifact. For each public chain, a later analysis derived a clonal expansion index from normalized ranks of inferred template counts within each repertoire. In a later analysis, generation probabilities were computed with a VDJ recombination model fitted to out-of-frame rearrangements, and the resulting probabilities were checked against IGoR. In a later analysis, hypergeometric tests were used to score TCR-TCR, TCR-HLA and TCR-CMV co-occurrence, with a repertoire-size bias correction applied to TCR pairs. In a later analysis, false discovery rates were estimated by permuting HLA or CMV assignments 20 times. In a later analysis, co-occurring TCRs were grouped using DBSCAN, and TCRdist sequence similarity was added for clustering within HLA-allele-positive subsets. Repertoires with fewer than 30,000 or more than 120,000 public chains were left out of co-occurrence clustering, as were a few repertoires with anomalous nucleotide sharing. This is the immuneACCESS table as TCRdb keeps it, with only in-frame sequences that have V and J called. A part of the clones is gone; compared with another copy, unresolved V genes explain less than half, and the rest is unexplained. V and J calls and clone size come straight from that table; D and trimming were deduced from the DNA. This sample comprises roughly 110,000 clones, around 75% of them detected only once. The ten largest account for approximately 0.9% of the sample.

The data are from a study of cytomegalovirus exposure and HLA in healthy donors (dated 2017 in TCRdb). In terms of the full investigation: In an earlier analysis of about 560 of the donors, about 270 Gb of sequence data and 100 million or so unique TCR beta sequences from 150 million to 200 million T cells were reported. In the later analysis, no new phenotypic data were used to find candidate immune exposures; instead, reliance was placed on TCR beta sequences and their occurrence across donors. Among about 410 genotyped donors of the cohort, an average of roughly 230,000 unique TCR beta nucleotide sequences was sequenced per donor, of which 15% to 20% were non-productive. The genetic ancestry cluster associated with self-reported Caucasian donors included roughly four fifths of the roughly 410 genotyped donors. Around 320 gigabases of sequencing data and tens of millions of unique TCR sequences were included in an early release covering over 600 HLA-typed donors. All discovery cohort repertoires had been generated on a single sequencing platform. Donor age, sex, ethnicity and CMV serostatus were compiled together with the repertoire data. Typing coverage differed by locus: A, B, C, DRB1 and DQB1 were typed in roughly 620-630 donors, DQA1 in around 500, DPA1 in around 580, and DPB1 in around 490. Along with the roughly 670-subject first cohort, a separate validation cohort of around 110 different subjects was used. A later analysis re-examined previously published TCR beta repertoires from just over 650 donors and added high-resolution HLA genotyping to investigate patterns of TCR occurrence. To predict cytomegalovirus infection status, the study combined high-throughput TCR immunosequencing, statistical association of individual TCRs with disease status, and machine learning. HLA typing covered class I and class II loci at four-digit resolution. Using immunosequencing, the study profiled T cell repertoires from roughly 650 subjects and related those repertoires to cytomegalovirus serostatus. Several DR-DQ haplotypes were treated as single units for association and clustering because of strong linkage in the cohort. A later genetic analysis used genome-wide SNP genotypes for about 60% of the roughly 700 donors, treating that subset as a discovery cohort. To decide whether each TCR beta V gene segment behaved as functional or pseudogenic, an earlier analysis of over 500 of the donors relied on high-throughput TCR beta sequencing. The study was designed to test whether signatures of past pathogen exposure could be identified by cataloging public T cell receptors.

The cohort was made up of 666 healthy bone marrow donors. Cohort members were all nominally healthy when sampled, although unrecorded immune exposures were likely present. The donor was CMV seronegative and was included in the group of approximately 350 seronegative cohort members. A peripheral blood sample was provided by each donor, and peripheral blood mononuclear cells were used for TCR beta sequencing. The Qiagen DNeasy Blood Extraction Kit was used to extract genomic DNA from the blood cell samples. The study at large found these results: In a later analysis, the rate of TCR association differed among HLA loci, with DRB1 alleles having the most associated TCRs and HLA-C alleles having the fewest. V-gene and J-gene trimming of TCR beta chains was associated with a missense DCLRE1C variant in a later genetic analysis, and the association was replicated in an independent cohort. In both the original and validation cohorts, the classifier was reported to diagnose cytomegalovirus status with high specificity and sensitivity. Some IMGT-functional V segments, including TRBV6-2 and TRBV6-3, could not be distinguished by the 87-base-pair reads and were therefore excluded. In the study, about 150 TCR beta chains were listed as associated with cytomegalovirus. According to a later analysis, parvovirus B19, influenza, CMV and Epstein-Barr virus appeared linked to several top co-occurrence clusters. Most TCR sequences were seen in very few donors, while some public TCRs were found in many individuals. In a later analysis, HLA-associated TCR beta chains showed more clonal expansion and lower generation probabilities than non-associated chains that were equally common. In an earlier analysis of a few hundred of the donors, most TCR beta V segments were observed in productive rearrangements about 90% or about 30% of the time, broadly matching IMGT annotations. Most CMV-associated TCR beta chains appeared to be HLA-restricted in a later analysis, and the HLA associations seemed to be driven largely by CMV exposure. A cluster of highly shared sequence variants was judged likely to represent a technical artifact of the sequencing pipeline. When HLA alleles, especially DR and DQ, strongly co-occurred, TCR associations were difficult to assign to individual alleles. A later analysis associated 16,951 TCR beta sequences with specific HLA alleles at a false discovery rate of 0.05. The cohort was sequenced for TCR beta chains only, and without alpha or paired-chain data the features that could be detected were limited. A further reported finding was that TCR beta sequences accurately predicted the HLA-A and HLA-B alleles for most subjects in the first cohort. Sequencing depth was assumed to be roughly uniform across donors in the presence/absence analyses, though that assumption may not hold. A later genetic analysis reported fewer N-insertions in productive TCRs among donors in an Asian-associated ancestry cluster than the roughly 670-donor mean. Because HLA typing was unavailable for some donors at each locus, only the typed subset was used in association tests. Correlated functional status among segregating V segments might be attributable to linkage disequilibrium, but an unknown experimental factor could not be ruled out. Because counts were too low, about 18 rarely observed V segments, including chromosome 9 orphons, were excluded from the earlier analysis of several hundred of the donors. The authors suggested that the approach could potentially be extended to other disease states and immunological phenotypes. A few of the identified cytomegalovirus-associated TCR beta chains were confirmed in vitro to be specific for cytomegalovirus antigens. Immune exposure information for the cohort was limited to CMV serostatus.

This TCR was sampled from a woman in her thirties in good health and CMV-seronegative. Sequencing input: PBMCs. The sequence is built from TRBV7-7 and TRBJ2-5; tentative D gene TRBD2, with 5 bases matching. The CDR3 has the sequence CASSFGGRTETQYF. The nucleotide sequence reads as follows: TGTGCTAGCAGCTTTGGCGGGCGCACGGAGACCCAGTACTTC.